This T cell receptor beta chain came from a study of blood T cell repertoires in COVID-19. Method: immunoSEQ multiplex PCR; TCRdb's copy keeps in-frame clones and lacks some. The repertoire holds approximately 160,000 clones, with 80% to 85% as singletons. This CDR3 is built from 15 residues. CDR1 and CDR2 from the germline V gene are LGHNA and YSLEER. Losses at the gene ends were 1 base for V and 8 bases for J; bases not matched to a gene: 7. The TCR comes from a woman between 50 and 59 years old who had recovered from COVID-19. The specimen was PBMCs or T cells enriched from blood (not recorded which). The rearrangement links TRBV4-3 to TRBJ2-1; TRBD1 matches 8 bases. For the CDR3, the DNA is TGCGCCAGCAGCCAAGTCCAGGGGGCAAGCTATGAGCAGTTCTTC. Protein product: CASSQVQGASYEQFF.